This T cell receptor beta chain was captured in a study of control samples from healthy donors and cancer patients. This clone is categorized as medium-sized. Generated by immunoSEQ multiplex PCR, the TCRdb table keeps only in-frame clones and is missing some. The sample includes 130,000 or so clones, approximately 90% of them seen just once. CDR3 size: 13 residues. Germline V gives CDR1 MNHEY, CDR2 SVGAGI. V lost 7 bases, J lost 3 bases, and 12 bases lay in between. The receptor was isolated from a woman between 50 and 59 years old in good health. The gene calls are TRBV6-5 and TRBJ2-5; no clear D. The material sequenced was blood. The CDR3 loop is CASNTGPEETQYF. DNA for the CDR3: TGTGCCAGCAACACCGGGCCCGAAGAGACCCAGTACTTC.